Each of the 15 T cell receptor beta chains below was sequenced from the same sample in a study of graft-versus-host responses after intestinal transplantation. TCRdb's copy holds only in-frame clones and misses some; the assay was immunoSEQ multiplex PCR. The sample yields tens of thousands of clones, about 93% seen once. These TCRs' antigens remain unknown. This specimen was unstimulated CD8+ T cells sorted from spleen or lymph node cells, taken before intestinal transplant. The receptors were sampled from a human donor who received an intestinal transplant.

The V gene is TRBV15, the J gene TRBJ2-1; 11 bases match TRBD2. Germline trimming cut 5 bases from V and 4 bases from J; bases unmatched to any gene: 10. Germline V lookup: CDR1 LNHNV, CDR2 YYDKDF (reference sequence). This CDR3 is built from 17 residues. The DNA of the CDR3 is TGTGCCACCAGCCCGATGACTAGCGGGGATCCTTACAATGAGCAGTTCTTC. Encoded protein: CATSPMTSGDPYNEQFF.

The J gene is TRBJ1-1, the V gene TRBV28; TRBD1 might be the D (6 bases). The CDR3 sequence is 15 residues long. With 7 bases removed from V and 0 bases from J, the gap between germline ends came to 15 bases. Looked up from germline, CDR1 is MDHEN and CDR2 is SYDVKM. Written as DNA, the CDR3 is TGTGCCAGCATAGGGGGACGGGGTATGAACACTGAAGCTTTCTTT. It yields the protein CASIGGRGMNTEAFF.

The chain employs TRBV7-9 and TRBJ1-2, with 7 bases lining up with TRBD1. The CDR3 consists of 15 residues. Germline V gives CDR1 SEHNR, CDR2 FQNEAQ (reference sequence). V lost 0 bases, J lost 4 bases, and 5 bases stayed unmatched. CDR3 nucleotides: TGTGCCAGCAGCTTAGCCGAGGACAGGACCTATGGCTACACCTTC. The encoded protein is CASSLAEDRTYGYTF.

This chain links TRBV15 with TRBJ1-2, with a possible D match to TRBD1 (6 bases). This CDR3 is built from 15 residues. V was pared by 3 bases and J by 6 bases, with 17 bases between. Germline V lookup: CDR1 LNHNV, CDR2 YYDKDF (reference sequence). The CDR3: CATSRRGGHLDGYTF. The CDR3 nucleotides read TGTGCCACCAGCAGGAGGGGGGGACACTTGGATGGCTACACCTTC.

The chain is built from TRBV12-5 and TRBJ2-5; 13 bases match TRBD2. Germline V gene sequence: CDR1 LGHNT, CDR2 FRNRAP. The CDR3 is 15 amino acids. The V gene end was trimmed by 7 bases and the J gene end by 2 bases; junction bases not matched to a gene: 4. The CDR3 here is CASAWTSGGQETQYF. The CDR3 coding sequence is TGTGCTAGTGCCTGGACTAGCGGGGGACAAGAGACCCAGTACTTC.

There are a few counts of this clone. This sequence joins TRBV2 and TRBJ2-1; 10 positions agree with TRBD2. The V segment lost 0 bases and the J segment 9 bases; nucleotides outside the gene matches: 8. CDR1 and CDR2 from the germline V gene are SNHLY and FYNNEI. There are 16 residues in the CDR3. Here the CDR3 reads CASSEARSGRAAEQFF. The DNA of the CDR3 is TGTGCCAGCAGTGAAGCGCGGAGCGGGAGGGCCGCTGAGCAGTTCTTC.

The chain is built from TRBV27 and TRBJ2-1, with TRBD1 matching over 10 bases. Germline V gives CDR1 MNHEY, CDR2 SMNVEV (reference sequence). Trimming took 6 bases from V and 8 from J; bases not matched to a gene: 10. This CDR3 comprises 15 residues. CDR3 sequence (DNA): TGTGCCAGCAGACGATCAGGACAGGGGGGGGATGAGCAGTTCTTC. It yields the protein CASRRSGQGGDEQFF.

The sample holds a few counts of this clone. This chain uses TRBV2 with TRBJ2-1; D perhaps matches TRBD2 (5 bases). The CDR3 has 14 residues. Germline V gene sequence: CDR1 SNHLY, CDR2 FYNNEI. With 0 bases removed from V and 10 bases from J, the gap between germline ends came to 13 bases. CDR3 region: CASSEASSFEEQFF. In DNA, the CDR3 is TGTGCCAGCAGTGAAGCATCTAGCTTTGAGGAGCAGTTCTTC.

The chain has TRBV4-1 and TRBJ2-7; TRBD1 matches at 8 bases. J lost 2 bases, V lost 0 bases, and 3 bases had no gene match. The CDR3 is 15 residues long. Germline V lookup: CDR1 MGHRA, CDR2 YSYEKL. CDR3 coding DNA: TGCGCCAGCAGCCAAGAACCGGACAGGGCCTACGAGCAGTACTTC. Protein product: CASSQEPDRAYEQYF.

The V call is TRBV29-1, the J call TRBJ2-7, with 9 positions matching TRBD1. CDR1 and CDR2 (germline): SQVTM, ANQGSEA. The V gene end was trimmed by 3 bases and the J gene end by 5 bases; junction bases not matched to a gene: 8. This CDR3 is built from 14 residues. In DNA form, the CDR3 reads TGCAGCGTTGATCTAACAGGGGGCTTGGACGAGCAGTACTTC. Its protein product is CSVDLTGGLDEQYF.

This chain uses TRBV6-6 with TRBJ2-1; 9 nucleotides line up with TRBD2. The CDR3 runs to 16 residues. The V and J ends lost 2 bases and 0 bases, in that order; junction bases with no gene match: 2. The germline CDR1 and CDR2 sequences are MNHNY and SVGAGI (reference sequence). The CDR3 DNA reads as TGTGCCAGCAGTTACGCTAGCGGGGTCTCCTACAATGAGCAGTTCTTC. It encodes CASSYASGVSYNEQFF.

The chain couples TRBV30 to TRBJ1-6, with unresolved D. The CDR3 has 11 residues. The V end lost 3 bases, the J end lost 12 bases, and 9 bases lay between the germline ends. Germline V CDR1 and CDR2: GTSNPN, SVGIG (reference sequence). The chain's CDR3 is CAWSENRPLHF. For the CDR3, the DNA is TGTGCCTGGAGCGAGAACAGACCCCTCCACTTT.

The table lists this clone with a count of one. CDR3 coding DNA: TGCAGCGTTGACGATCAACGGGCTAACTATGGCTACACCTTC. Translating it yields CSVDDQRANYGYTF. The V gene is TRBV29-1, the J gene TRBJ1-2; no firm D call. This CDR3 contains 14 residues. V gave up 3 bases and J gave up 0 bases, with 11 bases separating them. Looked up from germline, CDR1 is SQVTM and CDR2 is ANQGSEA.

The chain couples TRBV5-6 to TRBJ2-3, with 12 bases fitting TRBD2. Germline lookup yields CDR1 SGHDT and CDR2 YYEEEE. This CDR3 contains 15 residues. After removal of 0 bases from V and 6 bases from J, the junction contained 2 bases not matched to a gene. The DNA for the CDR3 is TGTGCCAGCAGCTTGGGGACTAGCGGGGAGGATACGCAGTATTTT. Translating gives CASSLGTSGEDTQYF.

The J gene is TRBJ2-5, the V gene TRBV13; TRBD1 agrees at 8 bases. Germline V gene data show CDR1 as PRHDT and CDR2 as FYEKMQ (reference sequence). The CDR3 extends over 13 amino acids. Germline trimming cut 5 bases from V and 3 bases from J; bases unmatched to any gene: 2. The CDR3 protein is CASSPDREETQYF. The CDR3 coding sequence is TGTGCCAGCAGCCCGGACAGGGAAGAGACCCAGTACTTC. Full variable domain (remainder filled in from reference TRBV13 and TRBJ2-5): AAGVIQSPRHLIKEKRETATLKCYPIPRHDTVYWYQQGPGQDPQFLISFYEKMQSDKGSIPDRFSAQQFSDYHSELNMSSLELGDSALYFCASSPDREETQYFGPGTRLLVL.